Listed below are T cell receptor beta chains from one sample, sequenced in a study of T cell repertoires in cytomegalovirus infection. Their cognate antigens are unknown. TCRdb used MiXCR to reprocess the reads, holding one entry per CDR3 protein. The sample has about 920,000 distinct CDR3 sequences; roughly 31% are singletons. This material consisted of cultured CD8+ T cells from PBMCs, taken from culture after CMV antigen stimulation. All receptors come from a human donor in good health (CMV status not recorded). Some clones in this sample may be carry-over from other donors' samples. CDR3s include the opening cysteine and the closing phenylalanine or tryptophan. D genes are given only for firm matches. Expanded clones are given a class, and other clones once, few, many or no size at all.

>TRBV7-6|.|TRBJ2-2|TRBD2
CASSPPSGGTGELFF
TGTGCCAGCAGCCCCCCATCCGGGGGGACCGGGGAGCTGTTTTTT
>TRBV6-2/TRBV6-3|many|TRBJ2-1|TRBD2
CASRNDRLAGGHNEQFF
TGTGCCAGCAGAAACGATCGGCTAGCGGGGGGCCACAATGAGCAGTTCTTC
>TRBV28|.|TRBJ2-5|TRBD2
CASSHDVLGEGETQYF
TGTGCCAGCAGTCATGACGTTTTGGGGGAGGGGGAGACCCAGTACTTC
>TRBV27|many|TRBJ1-1|.
CASMFVRNTEAFF
TGTGCCAGCATGTTCGTAAGGAACACTGAAGCTTTCTTT
>TRBV18|.|TRBJ1-1|.
CASSPTGKVNTEAFF
TGTGCCAGCTCACCAACAGGGAAGGTGAACACTGAAGCTTTCTTT
>TRBV5-6|.|TRBJ1-2|.
CASRTRGVLNYGYTF
TGTGCCAGCAGGACCCGCGGGGTGCTAAACTATGGCTACACCTTC
>TRBV3-1|.|TRBJ1-1|.
CASGQDKRGDPMNTEAFF
TGTGCCAGCGGCCAAGATAAGCGCGGGGACCCCATGAACACTGAAGCTTTCTTT
>TRBV18|few|TRBJ2-3|.
CASSPPIRYTDTQYF
TGTGCCAGCTCACCACCGATCAGATACACAGATACGCAGTATTTT
>TRBV2|.|TRBJ2-1|.
CASSDAEDGYNEQFF
TGTGCCAGCAGTGATGCGGAAGACGGATACAATGAGCAGTTCTTC
>TRBV12-3/TRBV12-4|.|TRBJ2-5|.
CASSPDVPPDQETQYF
TGTGCCAGCAGTCCGGACGTTCCACCAGACCAAGAGACCCAGTACTTC
>TRBV7-9|few|TRBJ2-5|.
CAITPETQYF
TGTGCCATTACTCCTGAGACCCAGTACTTC
>TRBV12-3/TRBV12-4|.|TRBJ1-2|.
CASSPDILDHAGYTF
TGTGCCAGCAGTCCTGACATTCTTGACCATGCTGGCTACACCTTC
>TRBV4-1|many|TRBJ1-4|.
CASSQDEGFGEKLFF
TGCGCCAGCAGCCAAGATGAGGGGTTTGGTGAAAAACTGTTTTTT
>TRBV4-1|few|TRBJ2-1|.
CASSHTPGLARNEQFF
TGCGCCAGCAGCCATACTCCGGGGCTAGCAAGGAATGAGCAGTTCTTC
>TRBV6-5|few|TRBJ1-6|TRBD1
CASSSTGETSPLHF
TGTGCCAGCAGTTCTACAGGGGAGACTTCACCCCTCCACTTT
>TRBV13|.|TRBJ2-1|.
CASSLGGTASEQFF
TGTGCCAGCAGCTTGGGAGGGACAGCAAGTGAGCAGTTCTTC
>TRBV7-6|few|TRBJ1-2|.
CASSLGGPGLGYGYTF
TGTGCCAGCAGTCTGGGTGGACCCGGGTTGGGCTATGGCTACACCTTC
>TRBV6-2/TRBV6-3|.|TRBJ1-1|.
CASSYNRDTGNTEAFF
TGTGCCAGCAGCTATAACCGGGACACGGGGAACACTGAAGCTTTCTTT
>TRBV5-5|few|TRBJ2-3|TRBD2
CASSLEGRVSDTQYF
TGTGCCAGCAGCTTGGAGGGGAGGGTCTCAGATACGCAGTATTTT
>TRBV7-9|.|TRBJ1-5|TRBD1
CASSSQDRWQPQHF
TGTGCCAGCAGCTCCCAGGACAGGTGGCAGCCCCAGCATTTT
>TRBV4-1|.|TRBJ2-3|TRBD2
CASSHQLAGGPTDTQYF
TGCGCCAGCAGCCACCAGCTAGCGGGGGGGCCGACAGATACGCAGTATTTT
>TRBV27|.|TRBJ2-5|.
CASALLGGQETQYF
TGTGCCAGCGCTCTATTGGGGGGACAAGAGACCCAGTACTTC
>TRBV7-6|.|TRBJ1-5|TRBD1
CASSSDRVGDRPQHF
TGTGCCAGCAGCTCGGACAGGGTAGGGGATCGGCCCCAGCATTTT
>TRBV7-2|many|TRBJ2-3|TRBD2
CASSLASGGFSTDTQYF
TGTGCCAGCAGCTTGGCTAGCGGGGGGTTTAGCACAGATACGCAGTATTTT
>TRBV5-1|.|TRBJ2-7|.
CASRSAGTYEQYF
TGCGCCAGCAGATCTGCAGGGACCTACGAGCAGTACTTC
>TRBV7-8|.|TRBJ2-2|TRBD2
CASSSGGPTGELFF
TGTGCCAGCAGCTCGGGGGGGCCCACCGGGGAGCTGTTTTTT
>TRBV6-1|.|TRBJ2-3|.
CASSEVRVVDTQYF
TGTGCCAGCAGTGAAGTTAGGGTCGTAGATACGCAGTATTTT
>TRBV5-1|few|TRBJ1-5|.
CASSLTGSLNQPQHF
TGCGCCAGCAGCTTGACAGGCTCCCTCAATCAGCCCCAGCATTTT
>TRBV5-1|few|TRBJ2-1|.
CASSLVQPGGNEQFF
TGCGCCAGCAGCTTGGTACAGCCTGGGGGCAATGAGCAGTTCTTC
>TRBV10-1|.|TRBJ2-3|.
CASSDRGRSGHTDTQYF
TGCGCCAGCAGTGATCGGGGGAGAAGCGGGCACACAGATACGCAGTATTTT
>TRBV2|few|TRBJ2-6|TRBD1
CASSPATGTGSGANVLTF
TGTGCCAGCTCTCCGGCGACGGGGACAGGATCTGGGGCCAACGTCCTGACTTTC
>TRBV12-3/TRBV12-4|few|TRBJ1-1|TRBD1
CASSSWAPGQGSGAFF
TGTGCCAGCAGTTCATGGGCTCCGGGACAGGGTTCTGGAGCTTTCTTT
>TRBV11-1|many|TRBJ2-1|TRBD1
CASSHRGQGTYNEQFF
TGTGCCAGCAGCCACCGTGGACAGGGAACCTACAATGAGCAGTTCTTC
>TRBV7-2|.|TRBJ2-5|TRBD2
CASSPGLAGGPDQETQYF
TGTGCCAGCAGCCCTGGACTAGCGGGGGGACCCGACCAAGAGACCCAGTACTTC
>TRBV27|.|TRBJ2-1|.
CASSSSEDLSEQFF
TGTGCCAGCAGTTCCTCCGAGGACCTAAGTGAGCAGTTCTTC
>TRBV27|few|TRBJ2-1|TRBD1
CASTTGGYNEQFF
TGTGCCAGCACGACAGGGGGATACAATGAGCAGTTCTTC
>TRBV7-3|.|TRBJ2-3|TRBD2
CASSLPHSGTSDGDTQYF
TGTGCCAGCAGCTTGCCCCACTCCGGGACTAGCGATGGGGATACGCAGTATTTT
>TRBV28|few|TRBJ1-5|TRBD1
CASSFPQGVQPQHF
TGTGCCAGCAGTTTTCCACAGGGGGTTCAGCCCCAGCATTTT
>TRBV5-1|.|TRBJ1-2|.
CASSAWASSNYGYTF
TGCGCCAGCAGCGCCTGGGCCTCTTCTAACTATGGCTACACCTTC
>TRBV7-3|.|TRBJ2-7|.
CASSPKIGYEQYF
TGTGCCAGCAGCCCAAAAATAGGCTACGAGCAGTACTTC
>TRBV12-3/TRBV12-4|few|TRBJ1-4|.
CASSFTATNEKLFF
TGTGCCAGCAGTTTCACGGCAACTAATGAAAAACTGTTTTTT
>TRBV12-3/TRBV12-4|few|TRBJ2-1|.
CASSPPKIGEQFF
TGTGCCAGCAGTCCCCCCAAAATAGGGGAGCAGTTCTTC
>TRBV11-2|.|TRBJ1-6|.
CASSPPIRNSPLHF
TGTGCCAGCAGCCCACCGATCCGCAATTCACCCCTCCACTTT
>TRBV4-1|few|TRBJ1-4|.
CASNREPFF
TGCGCCAGCAATAGGGAGCCGTTTTTT
>TRBV27|many|TRBJ1-5|.
CASSLLGWGREDQPQHF
TGTGCCAGCAGTTTACTCGGTTGGGGGCGTGAGGATCAGCCCCAGCATTTT
>TRBV4-1|few|TRBJ2-2|.
CASSPVVGAHGELFF
TGCGCCAGCAGCCCAGTAGTAGGGGCACACGGGGAGCTGTTTTTT
>TRBV7-9|.|TRBJ2-1|.
CASSLDHVRRSYNEQFF
TGTGCCAGCAGCTTAGACCATGTCCGCCGCTCCTACAATGAGCAGTTCTTC
>TRBV6-2/TRBV6-3|.|TRBJ2-1|.
CASGTYEQFF
TGTGCCAGCGGGACCTATGAGCAGTTCTTC
>TRBV15|.|TRBJ2-3|.
CATSGGVPTDTQYF
TGTGCCACCAGCGGAGGGGTCCCCACAGATACGCAGTATTTT
>TRBV6-5|.|TRBJ2-5|.
CASSYSGLVQETQYF
TGTGCCAGCAGTTACTCGGGACTGGTACAAGAGACCCAGTACTTC
>TRBV5-1|few|TRBJ2-7|.
CATRPGQDISYEQYF
TGCGCCACCCGTCCCGGGCAGGATATCTCCTACGAGCAGTACTTC
>TRBV29-1|.|TRBJ1-2|.
CSVGTSNPGRYGYTF
TGCAGCGTCGGAACCTCTAACCCGGGGAGGTATGGCTACACCTTC
>TRBV6-1|few|TRBJ1-1|.
CASSQGPPNTEAFF
TGTGCCAGCAGCCAGGGACCCCCGAACACTGAAGCTTTCTTT
>TRBV7-8|.|TRBJ2-7|TRBD2
CASSPRRAGGFPYEQYF
TGTGCCAGCAGCCCGAGACGAGCGGGGGGCTTCCCCTACGAGCAGTACTTC
>TRBV19|.|TRBJ1-2|TRBD1
CATYTGGDGYTF
TGTGCCACTTACACAGGGGGCGATGGCTACACCTTC
>TRBV2|.|TRBJ1-4|.
CASNSGVETNEKLFF
TGTGCCAGCAATTCCGGCGTGGAGACTAATGAAAAACTGTTTTTT
>TRBV6-1|few|TRBJ2-5|TRBD2
CASSEWRGRETQYF
TGTGCCAGCAGTGAATGGCGGGGGAGAGAGACCCAGTACTTC
>TRBV7-6|.|TRBJ1-5|.
CASSPGVKNQPQHF
TGTGCCAGCAGCCCAGGGGTTAAAAATCAGCCCCAGCATTTT
>TRBV7-2|many|TRBJ1-5|.
CASSLGQINQPQHF
TGTGCCAGCAGCTTAGGGCAGATCAATCAGCCCCAGCATTTT